The 8 T cell receptor beta chains listed next were all sequenced from one sample in a study of identical twins (dated by TCRdb to 2016 to 2017). Libraries were constructed by 5' RACE. The sequencer was an Illumina HiSeq 2000. Clones were called with MiXCR by TCRdb after fastp trimmed the public reads at Q25, and only in-frame beta chains were retained. One record per CDR3 amino acid sequence lists the most common genes and DNA. The sample table lists roughly 720,000 distinct CDR3 sequences, 15% to 20% of them with a count of one. Around 13% of the sample goes to the ten largest clones. The data were also submitted as part of a second study, on T cells expressing NK-cell markers.

The sample taken for sequencing was PBMCs. The source of these receptors is a woman younger than 35 in good health.

This rearrangement joins TRBV12-3 or TRBV12-4 to TRBJ2-2, with TRBD1 matching over 9 bases. The CDR3 has 18 residues. Trimming cost V 3 bases and J 6 bases; bases outside gene matches: 14. In nucleotides, the CDR3 is TGTGCCAGCAGTTTTAAACCCCTGGGGACAGGGAGCCCCGGGGAGCTGTTTTTT. Its protein product is CASSFKPLGTGSPGELFF.

The V and J genes are TRBV20-1 and TRBJ1-6; D is ambiguous. The V and J ends lost 5 bases and 6 bases respectively, with 11 bases between them. The CDR3 contains 13 residues. The germline V gene has CDR1 DFQATT and CDR2 SNEGSKA (reference sequence). CDR3 residues: CSASPLSNSPLHF. The CDR3 nucleotides are TGCAGTGCTTCGCCCTTATCTAATTCACCCCTCCACTTT.

This clonotype showed up just a few times. V usage is TRBV6-5 and J usage is TRBJ2-7, with D perhaps TRBD2 (5 bases). CDR3 length equals 13 residues. Germline V gene sequence: CDR1 MNHEY, CDR2 SVGAGI. V was shortened by 0 bases and J by 7 bases, with 10 bases between the two germline ends. The CDR3 sequence: CASSYSGAGEQYF. In DNA, the CDR3 is TGTGCCAGCAGTTACTCCGGCGCGGGTGAGCAGTACTTC.

At least ten counts were recorded for this clonotype. The rearrangement uses TRBV6-1 and TRBJ2-1; 9 nucleotides line up with TRBD2. CDR3 size: 13 residues. The junction had 5 bases not matched to a gene; V was cut back by 5 bases and J by 9 bases. CDR1 and CDR2 from the germline V gene are MNHNS and SASEGT. The CDR3 DNA reads TGTGCCAGCAGTCCTGGACTAGCGAGTGAGCAGTTCTTC. Its translation is CASSPGLASEQFF.

In this sample, this clonotype turned up many times. The chain couples TRBV20-1 to TRBJ1-1; unclear D gene. CDR3 length equals 13 residues. Germline V gene sequence: CDR1 DFQATT, CDR2 SNEGSKA (reference sequence). V was shortened by 0 bases and J by 3 bases, with 8 bases between the two germline ends. CDR3 amino acids: CSARDQVYTEAFF. The CDR3 nucleotides are TGCAGTGCTAGAGATCAGGTTTACACTGAAGCTTTCTTT.

This chain joins TRBV7-6 and TRBJ2-3; no clear D. CDR3 length: 18 residues. Trimming pared 5 bases from V and 0 bases from J, leaving 21 bases between. Germline V gives CDR1 SGHVS, CDR2 FNYEAQ. CDR3 DNA: TGTGCCAGCAGCCTGAGCTATGGCGGAGAGACTAGCACAGATACGCAGTATTTT. Translation: CASSLSYGGETSTDTQYF.

Worth noting for this clonotype: The CDR3 carries no conserved terminal phenylalanine or tryptophan, so it likely arises from a read error. This chain joins TRBV10-2 and TRBJ2-1; either TRBD1 or TRBD2 may supply D (5 bases each). Germline lookup yields CDR1 WSHSY and CDR2 SAAADI. The ends were cut back, 5 bases at V and 9 bases at J, with 14 bases in the middle. This CDR3 is built from 13 residues. CDR3 sequence: CASSSGTQAEQFL. The DNA of the CDR3 is TGCGCCAGCAGTTCCGGGACCCAGGCTGAGCAGTTCCTC.

V usage is TRBV12-3 or TRBV12-4 and J usage is TRBJ2-2; D is possibly TRBD1 or TRBD2 (5 bases each). This CDR3 comprises 15 residues. The V and J ends lost 5 bases and 5 bases respectively, with 15 bases between them. CDR3 protein: CASSGQGRLTGELFF. The CDR3 DNA is TGTGCCAGCAGTGGTCAGGGACGTTTGACCGGGGAGCTGTTTTTT.